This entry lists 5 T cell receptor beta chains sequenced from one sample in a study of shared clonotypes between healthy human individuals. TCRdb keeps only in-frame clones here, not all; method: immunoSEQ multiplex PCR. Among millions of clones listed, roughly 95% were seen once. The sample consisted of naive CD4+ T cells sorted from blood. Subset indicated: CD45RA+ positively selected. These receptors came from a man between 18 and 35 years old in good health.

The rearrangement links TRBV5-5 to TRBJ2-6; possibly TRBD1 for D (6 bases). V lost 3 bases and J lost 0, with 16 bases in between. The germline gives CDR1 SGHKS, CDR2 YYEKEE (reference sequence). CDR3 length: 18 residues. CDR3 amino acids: CASSSGERVLSGANVLTF. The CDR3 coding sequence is TGTGCCAGCAGCTCAGGGGAACGTGTGCTCTCTGGGGCCAACGTCCTGACTTTC.

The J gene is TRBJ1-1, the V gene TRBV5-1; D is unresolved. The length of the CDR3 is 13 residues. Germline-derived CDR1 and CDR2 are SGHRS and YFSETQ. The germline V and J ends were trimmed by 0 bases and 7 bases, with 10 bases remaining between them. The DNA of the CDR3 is TGCGCCAGCAGCTTGGTGGTTATGGGTGAAGCTTTCTTT. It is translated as CASSLVVMGEAFF. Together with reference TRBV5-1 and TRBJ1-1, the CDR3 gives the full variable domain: KAGVTQTPRYLIKTRGQQVTLSCSPISGHRSVSWYQQTPGQGLQFLFEYFSETQRNKGNFPGRFSGRQFSNSRSEMNVSTLELGDSALYLCASSLVVMGEAFFGQGTRLTVV.

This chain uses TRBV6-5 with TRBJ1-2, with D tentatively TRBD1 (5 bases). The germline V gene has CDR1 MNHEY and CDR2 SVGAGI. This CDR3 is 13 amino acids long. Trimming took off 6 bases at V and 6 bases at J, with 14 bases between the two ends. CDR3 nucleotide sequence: TGTGCCAGCAGCCTCAGGGACTCTAATGGCTACACCTTC. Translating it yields CASSLRDSNGYTF.

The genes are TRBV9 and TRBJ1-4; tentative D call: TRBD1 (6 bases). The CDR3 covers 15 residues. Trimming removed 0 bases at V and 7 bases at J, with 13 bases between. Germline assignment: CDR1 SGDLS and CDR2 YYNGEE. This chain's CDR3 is CASSVGNRAIEKLFF. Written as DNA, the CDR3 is TGTGCCAGCAGCGTAGGGAACAGGGCTATTGAAAAACTGTTTTTT.

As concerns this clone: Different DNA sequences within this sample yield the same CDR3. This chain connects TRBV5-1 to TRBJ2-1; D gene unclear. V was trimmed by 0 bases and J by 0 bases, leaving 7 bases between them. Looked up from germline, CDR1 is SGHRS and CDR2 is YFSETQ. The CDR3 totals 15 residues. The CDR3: CASSLDAVSYNEQFF. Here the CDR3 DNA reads TGCGCCAGCAGCTTGGATGCGGTCTCCTACAATGAGCAGTTCTTC. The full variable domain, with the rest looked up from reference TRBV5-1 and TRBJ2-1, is KAGVTQTPRYLIKTRGQQVTLSCSPISGHRSVSWYQQTPGQGLQFLFEYFSETQRNKGNFPGRFSGRQFSNSRSEMNVSTLELGDSALYLCASSLDAVSYNEQFFGPGTRLTVL.